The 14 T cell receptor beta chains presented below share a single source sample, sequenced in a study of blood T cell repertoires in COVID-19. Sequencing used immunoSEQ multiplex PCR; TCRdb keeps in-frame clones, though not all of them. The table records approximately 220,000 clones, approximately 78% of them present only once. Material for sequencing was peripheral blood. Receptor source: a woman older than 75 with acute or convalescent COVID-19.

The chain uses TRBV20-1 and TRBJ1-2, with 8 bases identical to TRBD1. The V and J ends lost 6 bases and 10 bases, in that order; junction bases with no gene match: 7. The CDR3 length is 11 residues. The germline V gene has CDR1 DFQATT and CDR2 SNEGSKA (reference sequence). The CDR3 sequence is CSADRVGYYTF. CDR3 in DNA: TGCAGTGCGGACAGGGTGGGCTACTACACCTTC.

Here the CDR3 DNA reads TGTGCCAGCAGAAAGGACCGGGACAGCTTCTACGAGCAGTACTTC. This codes for CASRKDRDSFYEQYF. The rearrangement uses TRBV5-8 and TRBJ2-7; TRBD1 agrees at 7 bases. Germline V gives CDR1 SGHTS, CDR2 YDEGEE. The CDR3 loop spans 15 amino acids. The trim removed 5 bases at V and 3 bases at J, leaving 11 bases unmatched.

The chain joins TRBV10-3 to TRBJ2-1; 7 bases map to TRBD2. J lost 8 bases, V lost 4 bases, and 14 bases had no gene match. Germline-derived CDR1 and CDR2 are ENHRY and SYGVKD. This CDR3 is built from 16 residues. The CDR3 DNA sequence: TGTGCCATCAGTGCCCCCCCCGGGACTATAAAGGATGAGCAGTTCTTC. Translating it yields CAISAPPGTIKDEQFF.

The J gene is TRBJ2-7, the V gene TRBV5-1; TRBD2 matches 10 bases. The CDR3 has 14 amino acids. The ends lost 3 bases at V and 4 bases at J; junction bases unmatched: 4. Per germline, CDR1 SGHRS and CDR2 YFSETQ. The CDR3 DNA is TGCGCCAGCAGCTCAGCGGGAGGGAGGTACGAGCAGTACTTC. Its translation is CASSSAGGRYEQYF.

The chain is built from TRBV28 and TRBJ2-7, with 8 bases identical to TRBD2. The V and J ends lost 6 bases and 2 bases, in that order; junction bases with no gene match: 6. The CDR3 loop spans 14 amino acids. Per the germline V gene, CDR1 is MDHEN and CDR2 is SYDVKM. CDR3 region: CASRTGTRPYEQYF. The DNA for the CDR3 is TGTGCCAGCAGGACCGGGACTAGACCCTACGAGCAGTACTTC.

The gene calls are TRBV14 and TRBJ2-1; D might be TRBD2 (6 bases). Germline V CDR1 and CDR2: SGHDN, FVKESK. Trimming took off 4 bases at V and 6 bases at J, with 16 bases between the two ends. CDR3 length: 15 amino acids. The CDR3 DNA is TGTGCCAGCAGCCCCTTAAACGCCGGGGGCAATGAGCAGTTCTTC. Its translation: CASSPLNAGGNEQFF.

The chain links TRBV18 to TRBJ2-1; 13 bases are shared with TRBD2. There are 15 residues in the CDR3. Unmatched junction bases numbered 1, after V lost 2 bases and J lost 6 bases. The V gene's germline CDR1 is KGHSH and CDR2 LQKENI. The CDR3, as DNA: TGTGCCAGCTCACCAACTAGCGGGAGGGGCAATGAGCAGTTCTTC. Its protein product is CASSPTSGRGNEQFF.

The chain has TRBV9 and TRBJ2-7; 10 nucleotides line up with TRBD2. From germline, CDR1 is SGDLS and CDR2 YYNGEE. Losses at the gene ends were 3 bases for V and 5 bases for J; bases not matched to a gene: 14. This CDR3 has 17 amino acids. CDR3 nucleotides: TGTGCCAGCAGCGCCCCACAGCGGGGGGGACAGGATGACGAGCAGTACTTC. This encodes CASSAPQRGGQDDEQYF.

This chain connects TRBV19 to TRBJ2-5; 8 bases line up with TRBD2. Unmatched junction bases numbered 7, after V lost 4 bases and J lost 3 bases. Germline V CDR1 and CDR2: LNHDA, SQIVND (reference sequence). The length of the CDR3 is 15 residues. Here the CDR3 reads CASSTSGTSEETQYF. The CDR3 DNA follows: TGTGCCAGTAGTACCTCCGGGACTAGTGAAGAGACCCAGTACTTC.

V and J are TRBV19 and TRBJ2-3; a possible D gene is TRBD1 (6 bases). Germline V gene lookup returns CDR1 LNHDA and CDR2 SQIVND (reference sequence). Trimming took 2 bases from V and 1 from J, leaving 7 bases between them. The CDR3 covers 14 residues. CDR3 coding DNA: TGTGCCAGTAGTATACCAGGGGGCACAGATACGCAGTATTTT. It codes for CASSIPGGTDTQYF.

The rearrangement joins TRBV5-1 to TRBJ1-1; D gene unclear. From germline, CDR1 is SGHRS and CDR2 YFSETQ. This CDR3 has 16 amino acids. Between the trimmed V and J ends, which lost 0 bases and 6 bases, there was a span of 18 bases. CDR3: CASSLGAPVAGSEAFF. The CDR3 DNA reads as TGCGCCAGCAGCTTGGGGGCCCCGGTGGCAGGATCTGAAGCTTTCTTT.

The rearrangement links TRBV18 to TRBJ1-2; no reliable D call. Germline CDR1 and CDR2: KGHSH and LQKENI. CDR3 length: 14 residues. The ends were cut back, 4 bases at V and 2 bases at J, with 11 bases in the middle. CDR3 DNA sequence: TGTGCCAGCTCACGGTGGGGAGAGAACTATGGCTACACCTTC. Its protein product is CASSRWGENYGYTF.

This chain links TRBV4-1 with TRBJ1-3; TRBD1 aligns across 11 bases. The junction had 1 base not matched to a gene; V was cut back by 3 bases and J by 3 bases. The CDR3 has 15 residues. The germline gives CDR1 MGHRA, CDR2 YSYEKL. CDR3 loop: CASSQGQGDGNTIYF. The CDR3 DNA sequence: TGCGCCAGCAGCCAGGGACAGGGGGATGGAAACACCATATATTTT.

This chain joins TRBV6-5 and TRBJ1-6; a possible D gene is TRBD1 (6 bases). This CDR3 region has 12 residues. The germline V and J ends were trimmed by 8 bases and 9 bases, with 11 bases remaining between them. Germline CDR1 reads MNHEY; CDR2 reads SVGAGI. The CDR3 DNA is TGTGCCAGCCAGGGGCAGGCTTCACCCCTCCACTTT. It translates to CASQGQASPLHF.